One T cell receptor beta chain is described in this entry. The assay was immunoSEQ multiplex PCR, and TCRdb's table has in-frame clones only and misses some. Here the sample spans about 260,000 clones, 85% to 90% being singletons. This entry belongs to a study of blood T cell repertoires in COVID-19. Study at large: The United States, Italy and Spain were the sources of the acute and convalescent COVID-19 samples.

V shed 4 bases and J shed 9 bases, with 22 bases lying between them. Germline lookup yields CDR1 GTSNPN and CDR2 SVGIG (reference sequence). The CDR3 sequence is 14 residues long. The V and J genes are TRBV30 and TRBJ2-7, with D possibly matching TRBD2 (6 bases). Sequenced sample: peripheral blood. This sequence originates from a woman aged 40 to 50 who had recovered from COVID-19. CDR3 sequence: CAWNPAGSRVGQYF. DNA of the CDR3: TGTGCCTGGAACCCTGCGGGGTCGCGGGTCGGGCAGTACTTC.